The T cell receptor (beta chain) described here comes from a study of T-cell memory formation after mild COVID-19. Study-level information: TCR clustering was largely donor specific. Points from the study as a whole: CD4+ contracting clones lay mainly in CM and EM, CD8+ ones in EMRA. Day 15 to 85 contracting clones showed balanced CD4/CD8; day 15 to 37 expanders favored CD4+.

TCRdb redid the calling of the 5' RACE reads with MiXCR, one entry per CDR3 protein. The data contain around 410,000 distinct CDR3 sequences, 20% to 30% of them singletons. Points on this clonotype: No antigen is known for it.

V lost 5 bases and J lost 6, with 20 bases in between. This CDR3 has 16 amino acids. Per the germline V gene, CDR1 is SEHNR and CDR2 is FQNEAQ (reference sequence). The specimen sequenced was PBMCs or a T cell subset sorted from them (not recorded which). The chain joins TRBV7-9 to TRBJ2-1; perhaps TRBD2 as D (5 bases). This TCR derives from an adult woman who had mild COVID-19 (a few samples of this study predate the infection). Cell type and time point are not known. The CDR3 bases are TGTGCCAGCAGCCAGAGGGCCCTCAGCGGTGGCAATGAGCAGTTCTTC. Translating gives CASSQRALSGGNEQFF.